One and the same sample provided the 26 T cell receptor beta chains below, sequenced in a study of cytomegalovirus exposure and HLA in healthy donors. Assay used: immunoSEQ multiplex PCR; TCRdb lists only in-frame clones, some missing. The sample gives roughly 63,000 clones, around 92% of which show up once; roughly 1.2% is in the top ten. Sequencing was done on a sample of PBMCs. These receptor sequences come from a woman younger than 30 in good health and CMV-seronegative.

The rearrangement joins TRBV19 to TRBJ2-7; D possibly corresponds to TRBD2 (6 bases). The CDR3 sequence is 13 residues long. Trimming removed 5 bases from V and 0 bases from J, with 8 bases in between. Germline V lookup: CDR1 LNHDA, CDR2 SQIVND (reference sequence). The CDR3 here is CASSAGPSYEQYF. CDR3 bases: TGTGCCAGTAGTGCGGGACCCTCCTACGAGCAGTACTTC.

The chain recombines TRBV7-8 with TRBJ2-7; D possibly corresponds to TRBD2 (5 bases). Germline assignment: CDR1 SGHVS and CDR2 FQNEAQ. The CDR3 is 17 residues long. With 5 bases removed from V and 3 bases from J, the gap between germline ends came to 23 bases. DNA of the CDR3: TGTGCCAGCAGCGCCCCCATCCGCGGAACCGACTACTACGAGCAGTACTTC. This translates into CASSAPIRGTDYYEQYF.

The chain uses TRBV7-9 and TRBJ2-2; 10 bases map to TRBD2. Germline CDR1 reads SEHNR; CDR2 reads FQNEAQ (reference sequence). J lost 1 base, V lost 5 bases, and 4 bases had no gene match. The CDR3 has 16 amino acids. The CDR3 nucleotides read TGTGCCAGCAGCCCGCGACTAGCGGGGAACACCGGGGAGCTGTTTTTT. Translating gives CASSPRLAGNTGELFF.

This rearrangement joins TRBV5-1 to TRBJ2-7; D not resolved. Per the germline V gene, CDR1 is SGHRS and CDR2 is YFSETQ. V was clipped by 0 bases and J by 0 bases, with 16 bases between them. The CDR3 runs 17 residues. CDR3 nucleotide sequence: TGCGCCAGCAGCTTGGATCGGTTCCGAGAAGCCTCCTACGAGCAGTACTTC. It specifies CASSLDRFREASYEQYF.

In regard to this clone: At one boundary the junction diverges from the germline segment, which might be a read error. The gene calls are TRBV19 and TRBJ1-3; 7 nucleotides agree with TRBD1. This CDR3 has 16 amino acids. In germline, CDR1 is LNHDA, CDR2 SQIVND (reference sequence). In DNA, the CDR3 is TGTGCCAGTAGTACGACCGGGACAGCCTCTAGAAACACCATATATTTT. Residues: CASSTTGTASRNTIYF.

A few counts support this clone. As DNA, the CDR3 is TGTGCCAGCAGCAGGGGACAGAACTACGAGCAGTACTTC. Amino acid sequence: CASSRGQNYEQYF. V usage is TRBV21-1 and J usage is TRBJ2-7; the table's D call TRBD1 went unverified against the DNA. TRBV21-1 is a pseudogene. The CDR3 has 13 amino acids.

The J gene is TRBJ2-2, the V gene TRBV27; 8 nucleotides match TRBD1. The CDR3 has 16 residues. The germline gives CDR1 MNHEY, CDR2 SMNVEV (reference sequence). Trimming at V came to 5 bases and at J to 2 bases, leaving 7 bases not matched to a gene. CDR3 amino acids: CASSARTGINTGELFF. CDR3 bases: TGTGCCAGCAGTGCGAGGACAGGGATCAACACCGGGGAGCTGTTTTTT.

This chain joins TRBV11-2 and TRBJ1-5, with 8 bases aligning to TRBD1. Germline-derived CDR1 and CDR2 are SGHAT and FQNNGV. V shed 5 bases, J shed 0 bases, and the junction held 3 bases outside the gene matches. The CDR3 contains 15 residues. DNA for the CDR3: TGTGCCAGCAGCCGACAGGGGCTTAGCAATCAGCCCCAGCATTTT. Its translation is CASSRQGLSNQPQHF.

The chain combines TRBV5-1 with TRBJ2-3; 10 nucleotides align to TRBD2. The germline V gene encodes CDR1 SGHRS and CDR2 YFSETQ. With V trimmed by 0 bases and J by 2 bases, 6 bases remained unmatched. The length of the CDR3 is 17 residues. The CDR3 region is CASSLGEAGGNTDTQYF. CDR3 sequence (DNA): TGCGCCAGCAGCTTGGGAGAAGCGGGAGGGAACACAGATACGCAGTATTTT.

The chain carries TRBV5-1 and TRBJ2-3; 8 bases are shared with TRBD2. The CDR3 is 16 residues long. The J segment lost 5 bases and the V segment lost 4 bases, leaving 12 bases of the junction unmatched. CDR1 is SGHRS and CDR2 is YFSETQ in the germline V gene. The CDR3 loop reads CASSLRLASRGDTQYF. The CDR3 DNA is TGCGCCAGCAGCCTGAGACTAGCGTCCCGGGGAGATACGCAGTATTTT. Looking up the rest from reference TRBV5-1 and TRBJ2-3 gives the full variable domain: KAGVTQTPRYLIKTRGQQVTLSCSPISGHRSVSWYQQTPGQGLQFLFEYFSETQRNKGNFPGRFSGRQFSNSRSEMNVSTLELGDSALYLCASSLRLASRGDTQYFGPGTRLTVL.

This chain connects TRBV5-6 to TRBJ2-3, with TRBD2 matching over 12 bases. CDR3 size: 16 residues. Unmatched junction bases numbered 2, after V lost 0 bases and J lost 3 bases. Germline V gene sequence: CDR1 SGHDT, CDR2 YYEEEE. As DNA, the CDR3 is TGTGCCAGCAGCTTGGAACTAGCGGGGGGAACAGATACGCAGTATTTT. Amino acid sequence: CASSLELAGGTDTQYF.

The CDR3 DNA reads as TGTGCCAGCAGCTTATTCACCGGGGGAAATACTGAAGCTTTCTTT. It translates to CASSLFTGGNTEAFF. The J gene is TRBJ1-1, the V gene TRBV7-2, with D possibly being TRBD1 (5 bases). Per germline, CDR1 SGHTA and CDR2 FQGNSA. Trimming took off 2 bases at V and 5 bases at J, with 15 bases between the two ends. CDR3 size: 15 residues. Complete variable domain (other parts from reference TRBV7-2 and TRBJ1-1): GAGVSQSPSNKVTEKGKDVELRCDPISGHTALYWYRQSLGQGLEFLIYFQGNSAPDKSGLPSDRFSAERTGGSVSTLTIQRTQQEDSAVYLCASSLFTGGNTEAFFGQGTRLTVV.

J is TRBJ1-3 and V is TRBV20-1; no clear D. The CDR3 sequence is 11 residues long. V dropped 2 bases and J dropped 7 bases, with 6 bases sitting between them. CDR1 and CDR2 (germline): DFQATT, SNEGSKA (reference sequence). DNA of the CDR3: TGCAGTGCTAGAATTGGCAACACCATATATTTT. Translating gives CSARIGNTIYF.

A few counts support this clone. The J gene is TRBJ2-1, the V gene TRBV5-1; D is perhaps TRBD2 (5 bases). V was cut by 3 bases and J by 3 bases, with 16 bases left in between. This CDR3 contains 16 residues. CDR1 and CDR2 from the germline V gene are SGHRS and YFSETQ. The DNA for the CDR3 is TGCGCCAGCAGCTCGGGGTCCACCTACAACTACAATGAGCAGTTCTTC. Translating it yields CASSSGSTYNYNEQFF.

The J gene is TRBJ2-5, the V gene TRBV10-3; D gene unclear. Trimming cost V 2 bases and J 4 bases, with 14 bases left between them. CDR3 length: 15 residues. Germline V gene sequence: CDR1 ENHRY, CDR2 SYGVKD. The CDR3 DNA follows: TGTGCCATCAGTGAGGCGGCCCTGCGTGTAGAGACCCAGTACTTC. Residues: CAISEAALRVETQYF.

The V gene is TRBV6-1, the J gene TRBJ1-1; D is unresolved. The germline gives CDR1 MNHNS, CDR2 SASEGT. Deletions cut 6 bases from V and 4 bases from J, with 9 bases between. The CDR3 sequence is 12 residues long. The CDR3 is CASRLPSTEAFF. CDR3 DNA sequence: TGTGCCAGCAGACTACCTAGCACTGAAGCTTTCTTT.

This chain uses TRBV11-3 with TRBJ2-3, with 9 nucleotides matching TRBD2. V was pared by 5 bases and J by 2 bases, with 8 bases of the junction left unmatched. CDR3 length: 16 residues. Looked up from germline, CDR1 is SGHNT and CDR2 is YENEEA. The CDR3 is CASSLRAGGLTDTQYF. CDR3 in DNA: TGTGCCAGCAGCCTCCGAGCGGGGGGCCTCACAGATACGCAGTATTTT.

The chain uses TRBV6-5 and TRBJ1-5; D is ambiguous. CDR1 is MNHEY, CDR2 SVGAGI, per germline. CDR3 length equals 13 residues. V lost 4 bases and J 5 bases, leaving 9 bases between the germline ends. CDR3 in amino acids: CASSSVGDQPQHF. Written as DNA, the CDR3 is TGTGCCAGCAGTTCGGTAGGAGATCAGCCCCAGCATTTT.

The gene calls are TRBV11-3 and TRBJ2-1; a possible D gene is TRBD1 (5 bases). CDR3 length: 18 residues. Germline-derived CDR1 and CDR2 are SGHNT and YENEEA. The V end was cut by 0 bases, the J end by 0 bases, with 15 bases between. The DNA for the CDR3 is TGTGCCAGCAGCTTAGATCAGGGCGGCTCAATCTCCTACAATGAGCAGTTCTTC. Its protein product is CASSLDQGGSISYNEQFF.

The chain has TRBV4-1 and TRBJ2-5, with TRBD1 matching over 8 bases. Germline-derived CDR1 and CDR2 are MGHRA and YSYEKL. This CDR3 contains 15 residues. V gave up 3 bases and J gave up 1 base; unmatched junction bases: 4. DNA of the CDR3: TGCGCCAGCAGCCACATAGGACAGGGCCAAGAGACCCAGTACTTC. Protein sequence: CASSHIGQGQETQYF.

The chain is built from TRBV5-1 and TRBJ2-7, with TRBD1 matching over 9 bases. CDR1 SGHRS and CDR2 YFSETQ come from the germline V gene. The CDR3 runs 14 residues. Trimming removed 4 bases from V and 2 bases from J; junction bases left unmatched: 4. For the CDR3, the DNA is TGCGCCAGCAGCGACCGGACAGGGGCCTACGAGCAGTACTTC. Encoded protein: CASSDRTGAYEQYF.

V usage is TRBV6-6 and J usage is TRBJ2-7; D is perhaps TRBD1 (5 bases). In germline, CDR1 is MNHNY, CDR2 SVGAGI (reference sequence). Trimming took 7 bases from V and 0 from J, leaving 10 bases between them. CDR3 length: 13 residues. CDR3 DNA sequence: TGTGCCAGCACTAGAGACAGCTCCTACGAGCAGTACTTC. Its translation is CASTRDSSYEQYF.

The chain joins TRBV30 to TRBJ2-3; possibly TRBD2 for D (7 bases). The CDR3 is 13 amino acids. Germline CDR1 GTSNPN, CDR2 SVGIG (reference sequence). Trimming stripped 1 base from V and 9 bases from J, with 14 bases between. CDR3 sequence reads: CAWSERTGGTQYF. DNA for the CDR3: TGTGCCTGGAGTGAACGAACGGGGGGCACGCAGTATTTT.

This chain links TRBV5-1 with TRBJ2-2; 10 bases align to TRBD2. The CDR3 runs to 16 residues. V lost 0 bases, J lost 6 bases, and 5 bases stayed unmatched. The germline CDR1 and CDR2 sequences are SGHRS and YFSETQ. CDR3 nucleotide sequence: TGCGCCAGCAGCTTGGCCGCTCTAGCGGGAGCCGGGGAGCTGTTTTTT. This translates into CASSLAALAGAGELFF.

The chain carries TRBV5-1 and TRBJ2-7; TRBD2 might be the D (5 bases). V lost 4 bases and J 0 bases, leaving 14 bases between the germline ends. This CDR3 region has 15 residues. Per germline, CDR1 SGHRS and CDR2 YFSETQ. The CDR3 loop reads CASSLASWSSYEQYF. The DNA of the CDR3 is TGCGCCAGCAGCCTGGCTAGCTGGAGCTCCTACGAGCAGTACTTC. Variable domain in full (rest from reference TRBV5-1 and TRBJ2-7): KAGVTQTPRYLIKTRGQQVTLSCSPISGHRSVSWYQQTPGQGLQFLFEYFSETQRNKGNFPGRFSGRQFSNSRSEMNVSTLELGDSALYLCASSLASWSSYEQYFGPGTRLTVT.

This clone occurred a few times. This chain uses TRBV6-1 with TRBJ1-2, with TRBD1 identical over 8 bases. The trim removed 4 bases at V and 8 bases at J, leaving 3 bases unmatched. The CDR3 is 12 residues long. CDR1 MNHNS and CDR2 SASEGT come from the germline V gene. CDR3 nucleotide sequence: TGTGCCAGCAGTGTAGGACAGGGCGGCTACACCTTC. This codes for CASSVGQGGYTF.